This TCR beta chain was found in a study of blood T cell repertoires in COVID-19 (dated by TCRdb to the early 2020s). Looking at the study overall: Samples from collaborators originated in the United States, Italy and Spain and spanned both the acute and convalescent phases of COVID-19. Subjects who had been exposed to COVID-19, were actively infected with it, or had recovered from it provided the deeply sampled blood TCRbeta repertoires that made up the dataset. The prospective study material was composed of cDNA or gDNA derived from T cells, B-cell-depleted T cells, or PBMCs. A freely available public database, intended as a resource for researchers studying the immune response to SARS-CoV-2, is where the repertoires were released. Samples came from the ongoing ImmuneRACE study (first 160 participants) plus 1,254 subjects from 6 global collaborators. The sample metadata nearly always contained a de-identified subject ID, COVID-19 status, age in years and sex. Where available, HLA class I and class II types were taken from metadata supplied by the sample provider and were not determined by assay-based typing.

The immunoSEQ Assay, a bias-controlled multiplex PCR, was used to amplify TCRbeta CDR3 regions from genomic DNA. From the authors' description of their analysis: Nucleated cell counts per sample were estimated from amplification of reference gene primers within the assay. To quantify the absolute abundance of each unique TCRbeta CDR3 rearrangement, sequence reads were collapsed and filtered. For each sample, productive Simpson clonality was calculated as the square root of Simpson's diversity index across productive rearrangements. TCRdb holds this immuneACCESS table with in-frame rearrangements only. Some clones are missing; in checked studies, unresolved V genes explain under half, and the rest has no known cause. The DNA was the basis for D and trimming; V, J and clone size are from that table. In this sample the table shows 250,000 or so clones, around 84% of which occur a single time. The ten most abundant clones make up 5% to 7.5% of the sample.

Enrolling through a virtual design, the prospective study's participants ranged in age from roughly 18 to 95 years and lived across some 22 United States geographic areas. In the prospective study, cohorts were assigned on the basis of participant-reported clinical history obtained from a screening survey and a study questionnaire. A participant counted as exposed if, within 2 weeks of entering the study, that participant had been in contact with someone who had a PCR-confirmed or clinician-diagnosed COVID-19 case. Each participant in the prospective study had whole blood, serum and a nasopharyngeal or oropharyngeal swab collected by mobile phlebotomists. Over a roughly 2-month period, participants in the prospective study had the option of providing additional blood draws and questionnaires. Before DNA extraction, prospective study blood samples were shipped either frozen or at room temperature.

The investigation overall reported the following: The quantity of clinical and demographic metadata differed by source and by participant and was supplied without curation.

Turning to this clone: Its antigen is not yet known. No base quality values were provided; no much bigger clone lies one nucleotide off.

Trimming removed 7 bases from V and 4 bases from J, leaving 14 bases between the germline ends. The germline V gene encodes CDR1 LGHNT and CDR2 FRNRAP. The cysteine opens and the phenylalanine closes a CDR3 of 13 amino acids. Only the CDR3 region is kept as DNA, spanning 39 bases read in frame from base 1. What was sequenced was PBMCs or T cells enriched from blood (not recorded which). Rearrangement joined TRBV12-5 to TRBJ2-7; the best D guess is TRBD2, with 6 bases matching. This TCR was recovered from a woman aged 45-59 years who had been exposed to COVID-19. The nucleotide sequence reads as follows: TGTGCTAGTGCCCCCGGGAGAACTTACGAGCAGTACTTC. Its translation reads: CASAPGRTYEQYF.